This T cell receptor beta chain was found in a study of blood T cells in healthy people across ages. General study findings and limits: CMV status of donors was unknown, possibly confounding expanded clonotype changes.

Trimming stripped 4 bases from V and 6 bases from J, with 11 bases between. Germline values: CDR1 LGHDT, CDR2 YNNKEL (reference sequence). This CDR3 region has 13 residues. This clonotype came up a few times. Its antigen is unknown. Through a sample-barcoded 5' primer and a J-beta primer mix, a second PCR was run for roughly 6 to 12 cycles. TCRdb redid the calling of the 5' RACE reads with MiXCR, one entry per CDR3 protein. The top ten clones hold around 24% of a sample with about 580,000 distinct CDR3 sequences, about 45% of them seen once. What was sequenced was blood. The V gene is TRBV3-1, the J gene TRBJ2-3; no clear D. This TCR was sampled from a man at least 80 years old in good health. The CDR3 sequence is CASSPGLVDTQYF. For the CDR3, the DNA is TGTGCCAGCAGCCCCGGCTTGGTGGATACGCAGTATTTT.